One TCR beta chain is described in this entry. The antigen is unknown. A much larger clone is a single base away; this may be a read error. Amplified TCR beta CDR3 regions came from RNA transcripts. TCR CDR3 underwent first-round RT-PCR with the HTBI primer set. TCRdb called the multiplex PCR reads again in MiXCR, with one record for every CDR3 protein. The repertoire has approximately 490,000 distinct CDR3 sequences, less than 25% of them found once; the top ten carry under 55%. Clinical symptoms, serum thyroxine, TRAb, thyroid ultrasound and orbital computed tomography established diagnosis. This entry is derived from a study of T cells in Graves' hyperthyroidism and ophthalmopathy. As for the study in general: Peripheral blood sampling occurred at initial diagnosis, before any treatment.

Overall study results and limits: Most expanded thyroid clonotypes above 0.001 also appeared in blood.

Sequencing was done on a sample of blood. The source of this sequence is a woman aged 70-85 years with Graves' ophthalmopathy.

CDR3 protein: CASRRETLGETQYF. The CDR3, as DNA: TGTGCCAGCAGACGAGAGACCCTGGGGGAGACCCAGTACTTC. V and J are TRBV11-2 and TRBJ2-5; unclear D gene. V was clipped by 6 bases and J by 5 bases, with 16 bases between them. Germline V gene sequence: CDR1 SGHAT, CDR2 FQNNGV. This CDR3 spans 14 amino acids.